The 9 T cell receptor beta chains presented below share a single source sample, sequenced in a study of beta chain features in type 1 diabetes. General observations from the study: In every one of the four CD4+ subsets, TCRB CDR3s were moderately but significantly shorter in Type 1 diabetes patients.

Expressed TCRB transcripts were sequenced because the isolated RNA had all been reverse transcribed beforehand. Clones were read by immunoSEQ multiplex PCR, and TCRdb kept only the in-frame ones, dropping some. The repertoire includes around 650,000 clones, over 10% of them detected once, and around 0.12% sits in the top ten. No antigens are known for them. Sample: naive CD4+ T cells from blood. The receptors were gathered from a man younger than 40 with type 1 diabetes.

The rearrangement links TRBV5-1 to TRBJ2-3; 8 bases are shared with TRBD2. The CDR3 runs 15 residues. Trimming took 2 bases from V and 3 from J; bases not matched to a gene: 5. Germline CDR1 reads SGHRS; CDR2 reads YFSETQ. The CDR3 region has the DNA TGCGCCAGCAGCTTAGCGGGGGTGAAAACAGATACGCAGTATTTT. It encodes CASSLAGVKTDTQYF.

The J gene is TRBJ1-1, the V gene TRBV9; D gene ambiguous. The ends were cut back, 3 bases at V and 0 bases at J, with 12 bases in the middle. The CDR3 is made up of 15 amino acids. Germline values: CDR1 SGDLS, CDR2 YYNGEE. The CDR3 region has the DNA TGTGCCAGCAGCGCCCAGGTAGGGATGAACACTGAAGCTTTCTTT. This encodes CASSAQVGMNTEAFF.

The gene calls are TRBV11-2 and TRBJ2-5; D is uncertain. The CDR3 has 12 amino acids. Trimming removed 3 bases at V and 5 bases at J, with 7 bases between. Per the germline V gene, CDR1 is SGHAT and CDR2 is FQNNGV. The CDR3 sequence is CASSFARETQYF. In nucleotides, the CDR3 is TGTGCCAGCAGCTTCGCGAGGGAGACCCAGTACTTC.

This clone was counted only a few times. V gene TRBV4-3 combines with J gene TRBJ1-1; 7 positions match TRBD1. The CDR3 runs to 14 residues. V gave up 2 bases and J gave up 4 bases; unmatched junction bases: 4. The germline CDR1 and CDR2 sequences are LGHNA and YSLEER. This chain's CDR3 is CASSQNPGGTEAFF. The CDR3 DNA is TGCGCCAGCAGCCAAAACCCAGGGGGCACTGAAGCTTTCTTT.

This clone was seen only a few times. The chain joins TRBV18 to TRBJ2-7; D might be TRBD2 (5 bases). CDR1 and CDR2 from the germline V gene are KGHSH and LQKENI. The V and J ends lost 2 bases and 0 bases respectively, with 14 bases between them. The CDR3 has 16 amino acids. The CDR3 sequence: CASSPSTGIGSYEQYF. The CDR3 coding sequence is TGTGCCAGCTCACCATCAACGGGGATCGGCTCCTACGAGCAGTACTTC.

This clone showed up just a few times. The genes are TRBV30 and TRBJ1-2; 9 bases agree with TRBD1. The ends lost 5 bases at V and 2 bases at J; junction bases unmatched: 18. Germline V lookup: CDR1 GTSNPN, CDR2 SVGIG (reference sequence). The CDR3 is 18 amino acids. The CDR3 spells CAWGGSGTGNGANYGYTF. Here the CDR3 DNA reads TGTGCCTGGGGGGGCTCCGGGACAGGGAATGGAGCCAACTATGGCTACACCTTC. Combining the CDR3 with reference TRBV30 and TRBJ1-2 gives the whole variable domain SQTIHQWPATLVQPVGSPLSLECTVEGTSNPNLYWYRQAAGRGLQLLFYSVGIGQISSEVPQNLSASRPQDRQFILSSKKLLLSDSGFYLCAWGGSGTGNGANYGYTFGSGTRLTVV.

The J gene is TRBJ1-5, the V gene TRBV6-5; possible D gene TRBD1, 6 bases. CDR3 length: 13 residues. The germline V gene encodes CDR1 MNHEY and CDR2 SVGAGI. V lost 6 bases to trimming and J lost 4 bases, with 10 bases between them. CDR3 sequence: CASRRQVNQPQHF. CDR3 DNA: TGTGCCAGCAGAAGACAGGTGAATCAGCCCCAGCATTTT.

This chain uses TRBV9 with TRBJ2-1; D is unclear. This CDR3 spans 12 amino acids. V was trimmed by 1 base and J by 5 bases, leaving 4 bases between them. Germline V gene lookup returns CDR1 SGDLS and CDR2 YYNGEE. CDR3 sequence: CASSVNNNEQFF. For the CDR3, the DNA is TGTGCCAGCAGCGTAAATAACAATGAGCAGTTCTTC.

This clone was counted only a few times. The CDR3 coding sequence is TGCAGTGCAGGCGGTGTCGTGGCCCAGCATTTT. It specifies CSAGGVVAQHF. The chain recombines TRBV20-1 with TRBJ1-5; D is ambiguous. The germline V gene has CDR1 DFQATT and CDR2 SNEGSKA (reference sequence). The CDR3 sequence is 11 residues long. The V end was cut by 6 bases, the J end by 11 bases, with 14 bases between.